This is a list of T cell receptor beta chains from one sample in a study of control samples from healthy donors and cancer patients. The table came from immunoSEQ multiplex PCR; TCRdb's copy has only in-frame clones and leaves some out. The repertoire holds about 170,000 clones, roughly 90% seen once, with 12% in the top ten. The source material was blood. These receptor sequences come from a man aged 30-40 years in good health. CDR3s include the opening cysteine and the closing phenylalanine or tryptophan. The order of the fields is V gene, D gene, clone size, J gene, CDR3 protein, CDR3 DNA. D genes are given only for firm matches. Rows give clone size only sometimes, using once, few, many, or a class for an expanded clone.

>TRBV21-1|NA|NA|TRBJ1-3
CASKGLYSGNTIYF
TGTGCCAGCAAAGGGCTCTACTCTGGAAACACCATATATTTT
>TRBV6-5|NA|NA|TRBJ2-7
CASSRAVSSYEQYF
TGTGCCAGCAGCCGAGCAGTTAGTTCCTACGAGCAGTACTTC
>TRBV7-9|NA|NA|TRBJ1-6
CASSLVVSPLHF
TGTGCCAGCAGTTTAGTTGTTTCACCCCTCCACTTT
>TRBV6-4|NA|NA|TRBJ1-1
CASSEQGNTEAFF
TGTGCCAGCAGTGAACAGGGGAACACTGAAGCTTTCTTT
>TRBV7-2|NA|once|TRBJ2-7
CASSFGPLYEQYF
TGTGCCAGCAGCTTCGGACCCCTCTACGAGCAGTACTTC
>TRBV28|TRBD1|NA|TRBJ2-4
CASSGRTGGNIQYF
TGTGCCAGCAGTGGCCGGACAGGGGGAAACATTCAGTACTTC
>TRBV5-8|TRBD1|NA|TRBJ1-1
CASSAYRGGDTEAFF
TGTGCCAGCAGCGCGTACAGGGGAGGGGACACTGAAGCTTTCTTT
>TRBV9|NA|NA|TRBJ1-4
CASSPRRTAYDEKLFF
TGTGCCAGCAGCCCCCGTAGGACAGCGTATGATGAAAAACTGTTTTTT
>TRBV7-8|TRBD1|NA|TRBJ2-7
CASSRPGQGAYEQYF
TGTGCCAGCAGCAGACCGGGACAGGGGGCCTACGAGCAGTACTTC
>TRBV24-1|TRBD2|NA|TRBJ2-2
CATSDPSGGTTGELFF
TGTGCCACCAGTGATCCTTCCGGGGGGACCACCGGGGAGCTGTTTTTT
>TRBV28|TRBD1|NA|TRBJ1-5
CASTPRGPDNQPQHF
TGTGCCAGCACACCGAGGGGGCCCGACAATCAGCCCCAGCATTTT
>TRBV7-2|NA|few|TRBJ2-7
CASSLGTDPLYEQYF
TGTGCCAGCAGTCTAGGGACTGATCCTCTCTACGAGCAGTACTTC
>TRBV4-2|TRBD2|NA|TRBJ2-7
CASSLSGSGTPYEQYF
TGTGCCAGCAGCCTCTCAGGCAGCGGGACCCCCTACGAGCAGTACTTC
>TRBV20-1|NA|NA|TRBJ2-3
CSASWGQSTDTQYF
TGCAGTGCTAGTTGGGGGCAAAGCACAGATACGCAGTATTTT